This T cell receptor (beta chain) was sequenced for a study of blood T cell repertoires in COVID-19. Sequenced by immunoSEQ multiplex PCR; TCRdb stores in-frame clones only, minus some. The sample lists 85,000 to 120,000 clones; about 85% were seen once. Germline CDR1 is SEHNR and CDR2 is FQNEAQ (reference sequence). V trimming: 5 bases; J trimming: 6 bases; junction bases outside the gene matches: 7. This CDR3 contains 14 residues. This clone was observed a few times. The receptor was isolated from a man over 45 with active COVID-19. Sample: peripheral blood. The gene calls are TRBV7-9 and TRBJ2-1; TRBD1 matches at 7 bases. In DNA form, the CDR3 reads TGTGCCAGCAGCCTAACACAGGGGTCCAATGAGCAGTTCTTC. Translation gives CASSLTQGSNEQFF.